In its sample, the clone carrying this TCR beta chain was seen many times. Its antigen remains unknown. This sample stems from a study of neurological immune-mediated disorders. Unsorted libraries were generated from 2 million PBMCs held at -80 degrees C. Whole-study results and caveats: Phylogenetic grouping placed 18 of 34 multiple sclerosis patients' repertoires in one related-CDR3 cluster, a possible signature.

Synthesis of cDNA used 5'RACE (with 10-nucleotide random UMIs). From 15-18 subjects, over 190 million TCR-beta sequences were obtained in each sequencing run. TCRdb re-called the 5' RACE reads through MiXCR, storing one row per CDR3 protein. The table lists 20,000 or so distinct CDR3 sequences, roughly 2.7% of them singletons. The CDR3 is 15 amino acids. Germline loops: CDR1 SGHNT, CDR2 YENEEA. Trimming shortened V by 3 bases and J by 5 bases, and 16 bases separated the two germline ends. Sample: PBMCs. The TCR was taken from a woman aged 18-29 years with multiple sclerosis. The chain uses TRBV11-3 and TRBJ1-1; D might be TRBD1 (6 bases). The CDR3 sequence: CASSFPAGVRTEAFF. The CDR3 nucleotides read TGTGCCAGCAGCTTTCCCGCAGGGGTTCGGACTGAAGCTTTCTTT.